Listed below are T cell receptor beta chains from one sample, sequenced in a study of identifying expanded T cells in peripheral blood. Sequencing used immunoSEQ multiplex PCR; TCRdb keeps in-frame clones, though not all of them. The repertoire includes nearly 60,000 clones, roughly nine tenths of them detected once, and 3.6% sits in the top ten. Sequenced material: blood. The receptors stem from a person between 18 and 75 years old in good health. The CDR3 runs from the conserved cysteine through the conserved F or W. D genes are given only for firm matches. The size entry is marked missing in some rows and otherwise reads once, few, many or a size class.

d_call j_call v_call clone_size cdr3_nt cdr3_aa
TRBD2 TRBJ2-1 TRBV19 - TGTGCCAGTAGTCCCCGGACTAGCGGGGCCAATGAGCAGTTCTTC CASSPRTSGANEQFF
- TRBJ1-2 TRBV6-6 - TGTGCCAGCAGATCAGCCGCGGACAGTAACTATGGCTACACCTTC CASRSAADSNYGYTF
TRBD2 TRBJ2-1 TRBV30 - TGTGCCTGGAGTGTCGGGGGGAAGCAGTTCTTC CAWSVGGKQFF
- TRBJ2-2 TRBV5-6 - TGTGCCAGCAGCCAACTCGGGACGGCCACCGGGGAGCTGTTTTTT CASSQLGTATGELFF
- TRBJ2-7 TRBV18 - TGTGCCAGCTCACCAGACCCGGACACGCAGTACTTC CASSPDPDTQYF
TRBD2 TRBJ2-3 TRBV18 - TGTGCCAGCTCGTGGACTAGCGGGAGGGATACGCAGTATTTT CASSWTSGRDTQYF
TRBD1 TRBJ1-6 TRBV5-1 - TGCGCCAGCAGCTTGTCAGGGGGGGATTCACCCCTCCACTTT CASSLSGGDSPLHF
- TRBJ2-2 TRBV2 - TGTGCCAGCCGTTTGAACACCGGGGAGCTGTTTTTT CASRLNTGELFF
- TRBJ2-2 TRBV5-4 - TGTGCCAGCAGCTTGGGCGGGTTCCAGGGGAACACCGGGGAGCTGTTTTTT CASSLGGFQGNTGELFF
- TRBJ2-3 TRBV7-9 - TGTGCCAGCAGCTCAACCGAGGGGACGGGCACTCGGGCAGATACGCAGTATTTT CASSSTEGTGTRADTQYF
- TRBJ1-1 TRBV23-1 - TGCGCCAGCAGCCCTACTGACAGGATGAACACTGAAGCTTTCTTT CASSPTDRMNTEAFF
TRBD2 TRBJ2-3 TRBV4-3 - TGCGCCAGCAGCCGGCGGGAGGGCTGGCGGGATACGCAGTATTTT CASSRREGWRDTQYF
- TRBJ2-7 TRBV5-4 - TGTGCCAGCAGCTTGGAACGGGATTACGAGCAGTACTTC CASSLERDYEQYF
- TRBJ2-5 TRBV2 once TGTGCCAGCAGGAGGGATTCGACCCAGTACTTC CASRRDSTQYF
TRBD1 TRBJ2-7 TRBV4-2 - TGTGCCAGCAGCCAAGTGGGGACAGCCTACGAGCAGTACTTC CASSQVGTAYEQYF
TRBD1 TRBJ2-7 TRBV28 - TGTGCCAGCAGTGGGGACAGGGGGCTGTACGAGCAGTACTTC CASSGDRGLYEQYF
- TRBJ1-2 TRBV19 - TGTGCCAGTAGTTTCCCAGGGCGCCCTGGGGATGGCTACACCTTC CASSFPGRPGDGYTF
TRBD2 TRBJ2-2 TRBV19 - TGTGCCAGTAGCAATATAGCGGGAGTATCCGGGGAGCTGTTTTTT CASSNIAGVSGELFF
- TRBJ1-2 TRBV19 - TGTGCCAGTAGTATAAGGGCAGGGTATGGCTACACCTTC CASSIRAGYGYTF
- TRBJ2-2 TRBV29-1 - TGCAGCGCCGTACCGACCGAGAACACCGGGGAGCTGTTTTTT CSAVPTENTGELFF
TRBD2 TRBJ2-1 TRBV27 - TGTGCCAGCAGTCTAACGGGACTAGCGGGAGGGCTCTACAATGAGCAGTTCTTC CASSLTGLAGGLYNEQFF
- TRBJ2-2 TRBV2 - TGTGCCAGCAGCCCAACAACGAACACCGGGGAGCTGTTTTTT CASSPTTNTGELFF
- TRBJ2-7 TRBV2 - TGTGCCAGCACGGGCAGAGTTGCCTACGAGCAGTACTTC CASTGRVAYEQYF
- TRBJ2-5 TRBV7-2 - TGTGCCAGCAGCTTAGATTCCGGGGCAGCCAAAGAGACCCAGTACTTC CASSLDSGAAKETQYF
- TRBJ2-3 TRBV5-4 - TGTGCCAGCAGCTTGTTCAGCACAGATACGCAGTATTTT CASSLFSTDTQYF
TRBD1 TRBJ2-3 TRBV7-8 once TGTGCCAGCAGCCAGGGGGTCAACACAGATACGCAGTATTTT CASSQGVNTDTQYF
- TRBJ1-4 TRBV6-1 - TGTGCCAGTAGATCCTCCGGGGGTAATGAAAAACTGTTTTTT CASRSSGGNEKLFF
TRBD2 TRBJ2-1 TRBV4-2 - TGTGCCAGCAGCATTGGACTAGCGGGACCCTACAATGAGCAGTTCTTC CASSIGLAGPYNEQFF
- TRBJ2-3 TRBV9 - TGTGCCAGCAGCTTTAATACAGCCACAGATACGCAGTATTTT CASSFNTATDTQYF
- TRBJ1-4 TRBV30 - TGTGCCTGGAGGTCCACTCGTAGGAAAGAAAAACTGTTTTTT CAWRSTRRKEKLFF
- TRBJ2-1 TRBV18 once TGTGCCAGCTCACCACCTACCCTTGAGCAGTTCTTC CASSPPTLEQFF